These T cell receptor beta chains were read from a single sample in a study of cytomegalovirus exposure and HLA in healthy donors. TCRdb keeps only in-frame clones here, not all; method: immunoSEQ multiplex PCR. The data hold about 170,000 clones, with 85% observed a single time. Specimen: PBMCs. These receptors were obtained from a boy younger than 10 in good health and CMV-seronegative. Each CDR3 is given with its conserved first and last residue. The order of the fields is V gene, J gene, clone size, D gene, CDR3 protein, CDR3 DNA. The D gene is left open where the match is weak. A row's size may be missing; if present it is once, few, many or a size class.

TRBV5-1	TRBJ2-5	.	TRBD1	CASPRGQQETQYF	TGCGCCAGCCCAAGGGGGCAGCAAGAGACCCAGTACTTC
TRBV6-1	TRBJ2-4	.	TRBD1	CASSPRQGDIQYF	TGTGCCAGCAGTCCCCGACAGGGGGACATTCAGTACTTC
TRBV10-1	TRBJ2-5	.	.	CASKNSVPETQYF	TGCGCCAGCAAGAACTCCGTCCCAGAGACCCAGTACTTC
TRBV29-1	TRBJ2-4	.	TRBD2	CSVEWVGRGGNIQYF	TGCAGCGTTGAATGGGTTGGGCGGGGAGGGAACATTCAGTACTTC
TRBV2	TRBJ2-5	.	TRBD1	CATRDRRETQYF	TGTGCCACCCGGGACAGGAGAGAGACCCAGTACTTC
TRBV27	TRBJ1-2	.	TRBD1	CASSPGGWGYGYTF	TGTGCCAGCAGCCCAGGGGGCTGGGGCTATGGCTACACCTTC
TRBV6-5	TRBJ1-4	.	.	CASSYTGKEKLFF	TGTGCCAGCAGTTACACCGGGAAGGAAAAACTGTTTTTT
TRBV19	TRBJ1-5	.	.	CASSIIQGNNQPQHF	TGTGCCAGTAGTATTATTCAGGGAAACAATCAGCCCCAGCATTTT
TRBV28	TRBJ2-7	.	.	CASSFLGALAFYEQYF	TGTGCCAGCAGCTTTTTAGGGGCGCTTGCGTTCTACGAGCAGTACTTC
TRBV5-6	TRBJ2-1	.	.	CASSLGRNNEQFF	TGTGCCAGCAGCTTGGGCAGAAACAATGAGCAGTTCTTC
TRBV5-4	TRBJ1-1	.	.	CASSLAGAGRLNTEAFF	TGTGCCAGCAGCTTGGCCGGTGCGGGCAGGCTGAACACTGAAGCTTTCTTT
TRBV30	TRBJ2-1	.	.	CAWNTYNEQFF	TGTGCCTGGAACACCTACAATGAGCAGTTCTTC
TRBV10-1	TRBJ1-4	.	.	CASSTGNGEKLFF	TGCGCCAGCAGCACAGGGAATGGTGAAAAACTGTTTTTT
TRBV7-9	TRBJ2-7	.	.	CASSSTGSGEQYF	TGTGCCAGCAGCTCCACAGGATCGGGCGAGCAGTACTTC
TRBV11-2	TRBJ2-5	.	TRBD1	CASSLRPRRTGAETQYF	TGTGCCAGCAGCTTGCGACCACGACGGACAGGGGCCGAGACCCAGTACTTC
TRBV6-1	TRBJ1-2	.	.	CASSSDRANYGYTF	TGTGCCAGCAGCTCGGACAGAGCTAACTATGGCTACACCTTC
TRBV5-8	TRBJ2-3	.	.	CASLWGLQRVTDTQYF	TGTGCCAGCCTTTGGGGACTCCAAAGGGTGACAGATACGCAGTATTTT
TRBV7-2	TRBJ1-5	.	.	CASSVGQNQPQHF	TGTGCCAGCAGCGTAGGACAGAATCAGCCCCAGCATTTT
TRBV9	TRBJ2-5	.	TRBD2	CASSLSGKETQYF	TGTGCCAGCAGCTTAAGCGGGAAAGAGACCCAGTACTTC
TRBV7-8	TRBJ1-2	once	TRBD1	CASSVTTGPVYGYTF	TGTGCCAGCAGCGTAACGACAGGGCCCGTTTATGGCTACACCTTC
TRBV10-2	TRBJ1-2	few	.	CASTTGPDYGYTF	TGCGCCAGCACCACTGGGCCAGACTATGGCTACACCTTC
TRBV9	TRBJ2-1	few	TRBD2	CASSGKSGGQNNEQFF	TGTGCCAGCAGCGGGAAAAGCGGGGGCCAGAACAATGAGCAGTTCTTC
TRBV6-1	TRBJ1-6	few	.	CASSDAGVSASSPLHF	TGTGCCAGCAGTGATGCAGGGGTTTCAGCCAGTTCACCCCTCCACTTT
TRBV7-9	TRBJ1-1	few	TRBD1	CASSLRQGGNTEAFF	TGTGCCAGCAGCTTACGACAGGGAGGCAACACTGAAGCTTTCTTT
TRBV6-4	TRBJ1-5	.	.	CASSERQGRNQPQHF	TGTGCCAGCAGTGAAAGGCAGGGCCGAAATCAGCCCCAGCATTTT
TRBV2	TRBJ1-1	.	TRBD1	CASSDAGGGMNTEAFF	TGTGCCAGCAGTGATGCAGGGGGAGGAATGAACACTGAAGCTTTCTTT
TRBV7-8	TRBJ2-3	.	TRBD1	CASSLGSGGPDTQYF	TGTGCCAGCAGCTTAGGTTCAGGGGGACCAGATACGCAGTATTTT
TRBV7-2	TRBJ2-3	.	TRBD2	CASSFGTSGTDTQYF	TGTGCCAGCAGCTTCGGAACTAGCGGCACAGATACGCAGTATTTT
TRBV6-1	TRBJ1-1	.	.	CASSDRRDTEAFF	TGTGCCAGCAGTGACAGGAGGGACACTGAAGCTTTCTTT
TRBV7-8	TRBJ2-2	.	.	CASSLAGLYTGELFF	TGTGCCAGCAGCTTAGCGGGGCTGTACACCGGGGAGCTGTTTTTT
TRBV6-1	TRBJ2-1	.	.	CASSATTRLSYNEQFF	TGTGCCAGCAGTGCGACGACTCGGCTCTCCTACAATGAGCAGTTCTTC
TRBV7-3	TRBJ2-1	.	TRBD2	CASSLTAGLAGGNRGNEQFF	TGTGCCAGCAGCTTAACAGCCGGACTAGCGGGAGGTAATCGCGGGAATGAGCAGTTCTTC
TRBV28	TRBJ2-7	few	.	CASHRRSYEQYF	TGTGCCAGCCACAGGCGTTCCTACGAGCAGTACTTC
TRBV25-1	TRBJ1-1	.	.	CASSPQGTEAFF	TGTGCCAGCTCACCTCAGGGAACTGAAGCCTTCTTT
TRBV10-3	TRBJ2-7	.	TRBD2	CAISVSGIGYEQYF	TGTGCCATCAGCGTAAGCGGGATAGGTTACGAGCAGTACTTC
TRBV6-5	TRBJ1-2	.	.	CASSYTSGWNGYTF	TGTGCCAGCAGTTACACTAGCGGGTGGAATGGCTACACCTTC
TRBV28	TRBJ2-3	.	TRBD1	CASSSPGQASDTQYF	TGTGCCAGCTCCTCCCCGGGACAGGCGTCAGATACGCAGTATTTT
TRBV28	TRBJ2-7	.	TRBD1	CASGQGRYYEQYF	TGTGCCAGCGGACAGGGGCGATACTACGAGCAGTACTTC
TRBV30	TRBJ1-5	.	.	CAWSGGASNQPQHF	TGTGCCTGGAGTGGCGGGGCCAGCAATCAGCCCCAGCATTTT
TRBV2	TRBJ2-1	.	TRBD1	CASSSGTESYNEQFF	TGTGCCAGCAGTTCCGGGACAGAATCCTACAATGAGCAGTTCTTC
TRBV7-9	TRBJ2-1	few	.	CASSLVEGFPSHEQFF	TGTGCCAGCAGCTTAGTAGAGGGTTTTCCCAGCCATGAGCAGTTCTTC
TRBV7-8	TRBJ1-5	few	.	CASSQDGNQPQHF	TGTGCCAGCAGCCAGGATGGCAATCAGCCCCAGCATTTT
TRBV2	TRBJ2-1	.	.	CASQSRGSNNEQFF	TGTGCCAGCCAATCCCGAGGGAGCAACAATGAGCAGTTCTTC
TRBV5-6	TRBJ2-1	.	.	CASSFVGVNEQFF	TGTGCCAGCAGCTTCGTCGGGGTCAATGAGCAGTTCTTC
TRBV6-4	TRBJ2-6	.	TRBD1	CAGSDRGGSGANVLTF	TGTGCCGGCAGTGACAGGGGCGGCTCTGGGGCCAACGTCCTGACTTTC
TRBV6-1	TRBJ1-2	.	TRBD1	CASSPTGNYGYTF	TGTGCCAGCAGCCCGACAGGGAACTATGGCTACACCTTC
TRBV7-2	TRBJ1-2	.	.	CASSSYPQEHLGYTF	TGTGCCAGCAGCTCCTATCCCCAGGAACATCTCGGCTACACCTTC
TRBV29-1	TRBJ1-2	.	TRBD1	CSVVGTGSGYTF	TGCAGCGTTGTGGGGACAGGGAGCGGCTACACCTTC
TRBV7-9	TRBJ2-2	.	.	CASRDMSENTGELFF	TGTGCCAGCAGAGATATGTCAGAGAACACCGGGGAGCTGTTTTTT
TRBV28	TRBJ2-5	once	.	CASSPRDFQKETQYF	TGTGCCAGCAGTCCCCGGGACTTCCAAAAAGAGACCCAGTACTTC
TRBV6-4	TRBJ1-2	once	TRBD1	CASSDSTGERGYTF	TGTGCCAGCAGTGACTCGACAGGGGAAAGAGGCTACACCTTC
TRBV27	TRBJ2-1	once	TRBD2	CASRAAGGAYNEQFF	TGTGCCAGCAGAGCCGCGGGGGGGGCCTACAATGAGCAGTTCTTC